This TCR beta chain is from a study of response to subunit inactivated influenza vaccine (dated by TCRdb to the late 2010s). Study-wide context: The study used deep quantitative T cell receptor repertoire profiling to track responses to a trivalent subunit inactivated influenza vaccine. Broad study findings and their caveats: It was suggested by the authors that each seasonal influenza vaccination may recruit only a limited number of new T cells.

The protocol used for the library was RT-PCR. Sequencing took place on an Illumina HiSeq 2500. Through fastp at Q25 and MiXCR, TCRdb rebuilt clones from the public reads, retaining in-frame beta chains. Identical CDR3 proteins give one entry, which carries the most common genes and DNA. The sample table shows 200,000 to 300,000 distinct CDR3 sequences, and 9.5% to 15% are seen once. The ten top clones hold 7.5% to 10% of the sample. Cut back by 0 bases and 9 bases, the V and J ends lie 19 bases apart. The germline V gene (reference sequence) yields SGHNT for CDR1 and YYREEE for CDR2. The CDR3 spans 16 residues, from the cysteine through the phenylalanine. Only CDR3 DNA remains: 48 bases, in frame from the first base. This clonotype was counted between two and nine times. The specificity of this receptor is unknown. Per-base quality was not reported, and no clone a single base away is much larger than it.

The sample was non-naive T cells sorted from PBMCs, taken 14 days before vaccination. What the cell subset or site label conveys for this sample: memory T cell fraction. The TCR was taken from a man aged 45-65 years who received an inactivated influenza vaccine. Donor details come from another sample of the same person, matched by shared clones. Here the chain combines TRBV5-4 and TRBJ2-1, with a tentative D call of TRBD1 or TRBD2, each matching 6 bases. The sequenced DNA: TGTGCCAGCAGCTTGGAAGGGGGGAGAGGGGGTTCTGAGCAGTTCTTC. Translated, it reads CASSLEGGRGGSEQFF.